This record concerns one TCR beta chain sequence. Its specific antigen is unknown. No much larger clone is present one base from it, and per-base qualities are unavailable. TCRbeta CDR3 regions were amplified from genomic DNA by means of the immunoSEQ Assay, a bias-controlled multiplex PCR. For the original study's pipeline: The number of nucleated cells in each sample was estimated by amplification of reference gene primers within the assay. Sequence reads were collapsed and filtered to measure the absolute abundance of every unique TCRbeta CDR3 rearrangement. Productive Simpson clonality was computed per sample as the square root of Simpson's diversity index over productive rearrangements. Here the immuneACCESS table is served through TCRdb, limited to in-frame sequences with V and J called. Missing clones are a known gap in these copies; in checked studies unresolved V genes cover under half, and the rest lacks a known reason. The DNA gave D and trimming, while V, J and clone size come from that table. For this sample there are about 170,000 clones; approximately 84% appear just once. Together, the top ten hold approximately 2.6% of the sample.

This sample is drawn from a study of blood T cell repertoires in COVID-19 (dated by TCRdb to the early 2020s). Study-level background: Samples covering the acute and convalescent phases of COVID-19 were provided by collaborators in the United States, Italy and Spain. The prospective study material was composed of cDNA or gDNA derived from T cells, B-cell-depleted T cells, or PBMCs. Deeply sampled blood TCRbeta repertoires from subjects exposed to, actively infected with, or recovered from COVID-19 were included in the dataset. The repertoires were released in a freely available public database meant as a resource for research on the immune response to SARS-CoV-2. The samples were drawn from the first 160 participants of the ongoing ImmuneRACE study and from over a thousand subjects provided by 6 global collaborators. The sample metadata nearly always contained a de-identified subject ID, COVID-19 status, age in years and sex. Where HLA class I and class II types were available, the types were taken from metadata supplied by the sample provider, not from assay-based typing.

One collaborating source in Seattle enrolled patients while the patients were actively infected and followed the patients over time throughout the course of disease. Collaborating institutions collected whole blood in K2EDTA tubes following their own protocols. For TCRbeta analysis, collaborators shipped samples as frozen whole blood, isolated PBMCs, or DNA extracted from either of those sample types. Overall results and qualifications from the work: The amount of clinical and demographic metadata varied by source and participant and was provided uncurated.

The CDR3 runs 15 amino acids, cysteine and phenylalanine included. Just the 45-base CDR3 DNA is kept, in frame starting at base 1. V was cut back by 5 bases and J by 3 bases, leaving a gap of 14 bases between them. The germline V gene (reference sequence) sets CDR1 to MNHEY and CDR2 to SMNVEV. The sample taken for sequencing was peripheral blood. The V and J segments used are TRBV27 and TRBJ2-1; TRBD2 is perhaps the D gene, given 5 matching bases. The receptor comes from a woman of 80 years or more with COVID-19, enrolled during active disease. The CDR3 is CASSTTRSHYNEQFF. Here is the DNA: TGTGCCAGCAGTACTACTAGGTCTCACTACAATGAGCAGTTCTTC.